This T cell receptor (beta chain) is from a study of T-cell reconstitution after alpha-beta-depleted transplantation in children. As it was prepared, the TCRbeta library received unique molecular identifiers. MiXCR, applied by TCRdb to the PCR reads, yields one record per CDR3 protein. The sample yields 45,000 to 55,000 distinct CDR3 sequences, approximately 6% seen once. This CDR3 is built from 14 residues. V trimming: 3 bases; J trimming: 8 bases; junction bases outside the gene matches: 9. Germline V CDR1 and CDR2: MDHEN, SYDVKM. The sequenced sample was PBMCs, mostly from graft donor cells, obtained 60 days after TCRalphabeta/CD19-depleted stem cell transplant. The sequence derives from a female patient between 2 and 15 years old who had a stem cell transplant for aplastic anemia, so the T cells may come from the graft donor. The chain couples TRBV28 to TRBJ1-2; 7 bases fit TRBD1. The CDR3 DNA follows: TGTGCCAGCAGTTTGCAGGACAGGCGAATCGGCTACACCTTC. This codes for CASSLQDRRIGYTF.